Each of the 9 T cell receptor beta chains below was sequenced from the same sample in a study of blood T cell repertoires in COVID-19. Generated by immunoSEQ multiplex PCR, the TCRdb table keeps only in-frame clones and is missing some. The table includes fewer than 250,000 clones, approximately 82% detected once. The sequenced sample was peripheral blood. The receptors stem from a woman between 40 and 55 years old with acute or convalescent COVID-19.

The J gene is TRBJ2-4, the V gene TRBV12-3 or TRBV12-4; TRBD1 is a possible D gene (6 bases). The CDR3 covers 13 residues. V was cut by 2 bases and J by 4 bases, with 6 bases left in between. The CDR3, as DNA: TGTGCCAGCAGTTTACAGGGGAAAAACATTCAGTACTTC. It specifies CASSLQGKNIQYF.

Only one count was recorded for this clone. The chain has TRBV19 and TRBJ2-1, with D possibly TRBD2 on 5 matching bases. The CDR3 length is 13 residues. Deletions cut 1 base from V and 5 bases from J, with 6 bases between. The germline gives CDR1 LNHDA, CDR2 SQIVND (reference sequence). The CDR3 loop reads CASSIVRDNEQFF. The CDR3 DNA sequence: TGTGCCAGTAGTATAGTGAGGGACAATGAGCAGTTCTTC.

This chain uses TRBV4-1 with TRBJ1-6, with 11 nucleotides matching TRBD1. J was trimmed by 5 bases and V by 3 bases; bases with no gene match: 3. This CDR3 region has 16 residues. Germline V lookup: CDR1 MGHRA, CDR2 YSYEKL. CDR3 in DNA: TGCGCCAGCAGCCACCTGGGACAGGGGGATAATTCACCCCTCCACTTT. This translates into CASSHLGQGDNSPLHF.

V is TRBV19 and J is TRBJ2-1, with D possibly matching TRBD2 (5 bases). CDR1 and CDR2 from the germline V gene are LNHDA and SQIVND (reference sequence). Deletions cut 4 bases from V and 3 bases from J, with 7 bases between. The CDR3 covers 13 residues. CDR3 loop: CASSNGNYNEQFF. The CDR3 DNA reads TGTGCCAGTAGTAACGGGAACTACAATGAGCAGTTCTTC.

This rearrangement joins TRBV27 to TRBJ2-1; 11 bases are a match to TRBD2. Trimming at V came to 5 bases and at J to 7 bases, leaving 7 bases not matched to a gene. The germline CDR1 and CDR2 sequences are MNHEY and SMNVEV (reference sequence). This CDR3 spans 15 amino acids. CDR3 sequence reads: CASSHSGGAGNEQFF. CDR3 DNA: TGTGCCAGCAGTCATAGCGGGGGGGCGGGAAATGAGCAGTTCTTC.

This chain links TRBV5-1 with TRBJ2-7; 7 bases align to TRBD2. Germline V gene data show CDR1 as SGHRS and CDR2 as YFSETQ. V lost 0 bases to trimming and J lost 0 bases; unmatched junction nucleotides: 6. The CDR3 has 16 residues. In nucleotides, the CDR3 is TGCGCCAGCAGCTTGGAATCATCTAGCGGCTCCTACGAGCAGTACTTC. As protein: CASSLESSSGSYEQYF.

The chain employs TRBV2 and TRBJ2-3; tentative D call: TRBD2 (6 bases). This CDR3 has 16 residues. CDR1 and CDR2 (germline): SNHLY, FYNNEI. V lost 8 bases to trimming and J lost 0 bases, with 18 bases between them. The CDR3 loop reads CASASPTGTSTDTQYF. DNA of the CDR3: TGTGCCAGCGCATCCCCCACGGGGACTAGCACAGATACGCAGTATTTT. Looking up the rest from reference TRBV2 and TRBJ2-3 gives the full variable domain: EPEVTQTPSHQVTQMGQEVILRCVPISNHLYFYWYRQILGQKVEFLVSFYNNEISEKSEIFDDQFSVERPDGSNFTLKIRSTKLEDSAMYFCASASPTGTSTDTQYFGPGTRLTVL.

The chain employs TRBV11-2 and TRBJ2-1, with 11 bases that match TRBD2. V lost 6 bases and J lost 6; bases outside the gene matches: 10. CDR3 length: 16 amino acids. Germline V gene data show CDR1 as SGHAT and CDR2 as FQNNGV. The CDR3 region is CASSSTMTSGANEQFF. DNA of the CDR3: TGTGCCAGCAGTTCGACTATGACTAGCGGGGCCAATGAGCAGTTCTTC.

This clone has just a few counts. V is TRBV24-1 and J is TRBJ1-4; 10 positions agree with TRBD1. Germline CDR1 reads KGHDR; CDR2 reads SFDVKD. This CDR3 region has 19 residues. V was clipped by 3 bases and J by 0 bases; unmatched bases: 9. The chain's CDR3 is CATSDPGQGRVPTNEKLFF. The CDR3 coding sequence is TGTGCCACCAGTGATCCGGGACAGGGGAGGGTTCCAACTAATGAAAAACTGTTTTTT.